Presented here are 27 T cell receptor beta chains from one specimen sequenced in a study of cytomegalovirus exposure and HLA in healthy donors. Data came from immunoSEQ multiplex PCR; TCRdb stores just in-frame clones and leaves some out. The data show about 240,000 clones, around 85% seen once. The material sequenced was PBMCs. The receptors come from a woman aged 25 to 39 in good health and CMV-seropositive.

The V call is TRBV6-5, the J call TRBJ2-7, with TRBD1 matching 10 bases. The CDR3 is 15 residues long. V dropped 10 bases and J dropped 2; count of bases not matched to a gene: 11. Looked up from germline, CDR1 is MNHEY and CDR2 is SVGAGI. DNA of the CDR3: TGTGCCACTAAACTGGTGGGACAGGGGACCTACGAGCAGTACTTC. This sequence encodes CATKLVGQGTYEQYF.

This CDR3 is CASSLLAGGPSNEQFF. The CDR3 nucleotides read TGTGCCAGCAGTTTATTGGCGGGAGGGCCGAGCAATGAGCAGTTCTTC. The rearrangement uses TRBV27 and TRBJ2-1; TRBD2 matches 9 bases. Trimming cost V 1 base and J 6 bases; bases outside gene matches: 7. This CDR3 contains 16 residues. Germline V gene lookup returns CDR1 MNHEY and CDR2 SMNVEV (reference sequence).

V and J are TRBV27 and TRBJ2-7; 8 bases line up with TRBD2. V was pared by 2 bases and J by 1 base, with 1 base of the junction left unmatched. Germline-derived CDR1 and CDR2 are MNHEY and SMNVEV (reference sequence). The CDR3 is 14 residues long. The CDR3 nucleotides are TGTGCCAGCAGTTTAGGACTAGCATCCTACGAGCAGTACTTC. Translation gives CASSLGLASYEQYF.

Regarding this clone: At one of its ends the junction is not consistent with the germline gene, which may arise from a read error. Additional DNA sequences in this sample encode the identical CDR3. The J gene is TRBJ2-2, the V gene TRBV27; 15 positions match TRBD2. The germline V gene encodes CDR1 MNHEY and CDR2 SMNVEV (reference sequence). The CDR3 spans 21 residues. The CDR3 DNA follows: TGTGCCAGCACCCACTTTCCGGGACTAGCGGGAGGCAACCTCATACCCGGGGAACTGTTTTTT. Residues: CASTHFPGLAGGNLIPGELFF.

This clone was observed once. This chain connects TRBV7-9 to TRBJ2-2; 7 bases match TRBD2. J gave up 0 bases and V 1 base, and 2 bases lay outside the gene matches. CDR1 SEHNR and CDR2 FQNEAQ come from the germline V gene (reference sequence). The CDR3 is 16 residues long. The CDR3, as DNA: TGTGCCAGCAGCTTAGTTAGCGGGTCGAACACCGGGGAGCTGTTTTTT. Translated: CASSLVSGSNTGELFF.

The chain couples TRBV7-9 to TRBJ2-2; tentatively, D is TRBD2 (5 bases). The CDR3 is 15 residues long. CDR1 is SEHNR and CDR2 is FQNEAQ in the germline V gene (reference sequence). The V and J ends lost 3 bases and 3 bases respectively, with 11 bases between them. The CDR3, as DNA: TGTGCCAGCAGCTTGCAAGCGGTAGACACCGGGGAGCTGTTTTTT. Translated, it gives CASSLQAVDTGELFF. The whole variable domain, filled in from reference TRBV7-9 and TRBJ2-2, reads DTGVSQNPRHKITKRGQNVTFRCDPISEHNRLYWYRQTLGQGPEFLTYFQNEAQLEKSRLLSDRFSAERPKGSFSTLEIQRTEQGDSAMYLCASSLQAVDTGELFFGEGSRLTVL.

The rearrangement uses TRBV18 and TRBJ2-4; D may be TRBD2 (7 bases). This CDR3 is built from 16 residues. CDR1 and CDR2 from the germline V gene are KGHSH and LQKENI. Deletions cut 3 bases from V and 5 bases from J, with 17 bases between. The CDR3, as DNA: TGTGCCAGCTCACCCGGTATGGGGGGGCGAGAAAACATTCAGTACTTC. It specifies CASSPGMGGRENIQYF.

The rearrangement joins TRBV7-2 to TRBJ1-2, with D perhaps TRBD1 (6 bases). Germline-derived CDR1 and CDR2 are SGHTA and FQGNSA. Trimming cost V 5 bases and J 8 bases, with 15 bases left between them. The CDR3 contains 13 residues. The CDR3 is CASSALGGPGYTF. CDR3 nucleotide sequence: TGTGCCAGCAGCGCTTTGGGGGGGCCGGGCTACACCTTC.

J is TRBJ2-2 and V is TRBV27; the match to TRBD2 covers 10 bases. CDR3 size: 16 residues. CDR1 and CDR2 from the germline V gene are MNHEY and SMNVEV (reference sequence). V gave up 6 bases and J gave up 3 bases; unmatched junction bases: 7. CDR3: CASRLSGRMDTGELFF. The CDR3 DNA sequence: TGTGCCAGCAGGCTTAGCGGGAGGATGGACACCGGGGAGCTGTTTTTT.

This clone has just a few counts. The gene calls are TRBV19 and TRBJ2-6, with a weak D call TRBD1 (6 bases). Per germline, CDR1 LNHDA and CDR2 SQIVND (reference sequence). V was clipped by 9 bases and J by 2 bases, with 14 bases between them. The CDR3 runs 15 residues. The CDR3 bases are TGTGCCAGCGACAGGTCTTCGGCTGGGGCCAACGTCCTGACTTTC. It yields the protein CASDRSSAGANVLTF.

The chain couples TRBV28 to TRBJ2-7; a weak D match, TRBD2 (5 bases). Germline V gene sequence: CDR1 MDHEN, CDR2 SYDVKM. The CDR3 has 17 residues. V was pared by 3 bases and J by 3 bases, with 21 bases between. The CDR3 DNA reads TGTGCCAGCAGTTTCAACCTGCTAGGGAGTTGGGGCTACGAGCAGTACTTC. Translated: CASSFNLLGSWGYEQYF.

The chain recombines TRBV18 with TRBJ2-7, with 11 bases aligning to TRBD1. The CDR3 spans 14 residues. Per the germline V gene, CDR1 is KGHSH and CDR2 is LQKENI. Losses at the gene ends were 5 bases for V and 6 bases for J; bases not matched to a gene: 6. CDR3 nucleotide sequence: TGTGCCAGCTCATCGACCGGGACAGGGGGCGAGCAGTACTTC. It encodes CASSSTGTGGEQYF.

The genes are TRBV6-4 and TRBJ1-1; 8 bases align to TRBD1. The CDR3 sequence is 18 residues long. Trimming took 3 bases from V and 4 from J; bases not matched to a gene: 16. Germline lookup yields CDR1 MRHNA and CDR2 SNTAGT. The CDR3 sequence is CASSEYIFGQGIITEAFF. The CDR3 nucleotides read TGTGCCAGCAGTGAGTACATTTTCGGACAGGGTATCATCACTGAAGCTTTCTTT.

The chain links TRBV7-3 to TRBJ2-1; TRBD1 matches at 9 bases. V gave up 1 base and J gave up 7 bases; unmatched junction bases: 8. Per the germline V gene, CDR1 is SGHTA and CDR2 is FQGTGA. CDR3 length: 16 amino acids. The CDR3, as DNA: TGTGCCAGCAGCTTAATTAGGACAGGGGCTAGGAATGAGCAGTTCTTC. Amino acid sequence: CASSLIRTGARNEQFF.

The chain links TRBV19 to TRBJ2-3; D is unclear. This CDR3 comprises 13 residues. Germline V CDR1 and CDR2: LNHDA, SQIVND (reference sequence). V dropped 1 base and J dropped 3 bases, with 5 bases sitting between them. The chain's CDR3 is CASSIAGTDTQYF. Written as DNA, the CDR3 is TGTGCCAGTAGTATAGCCGGGACAGATACGCAGTATTTT.

The chain couples TRBV29-1 to TRBJ1-1, with 7 bases lining up with TRBD1. Germline loops: CDR1 SQVTM, CDR2 ANQGSEA. The CDR3 sequence is 13 residues long. With 4 bases clipped from V and 1 base from J, the junction kept 3 bases outside the gene matches. The CDR3: CSVVEGANTEAFF. The DNA for the CDR3 is TGCAGCGTTGTGGAGGGGGCGAACACTGAAGCTTTCTTT.

V is TRBV30 and J is TRBJ1-1; unclear D gene. V dropped 0 bases and J dropped 4 bases, with 9 bases sitting between them. Germline V lookup: CDR1 GTSNPN, CDR2 SVGIG (reference sequence). The CDR3 runs 13 residues. The CDR3 sequence: CAWSVSGFTEAFF. CDR3 nucleotides: TGTGCCTGGAGTGTGTCGGGGTTCACTGAAGCTTTCTTT.

This sequence joins TRBV5-5 and TRBJ2-1; 7 positions match TRBD2. Germline CDR1 is SGHKS and CDR2 is YYEKEE (reference sequence). This CDR3 is built from 16 residues. The trim removed 4 bases at V and 1 base at J, leaving 8 bases unmatched. CDR3 region: CASSPRWEGSYNEQFF. DNA for the CDR3: TGTGCCAGCAGCCCGAGGTGGGAGGGGTCCTACAATGAGCAGTTCTTC.

Regarding this clone: Other DNA sequences in this specimen translate into the identical CDR3. This rearrangement joins TRBV5-1 to TRBJ2-7; 11 bases map to TRBD2. The CDR3 is made up of 15 amino acids. V dropped 0 bases and J dropped 4; count of bases not matched to a gene: 3. Per germline, CDR1 SGHRS and CDR2 YFSETQ. CDR3 sequence (DNA): TGCGCCAGCAGCTTGGCACTAGCGGGAGCTTACGAGCAGTACTTC. This sequence encodes CASSLALAGAYEQYF.

This clone was found once. J is TRBJ2-7 and V is TRBV6-1; D unresolved. CDR3 length: 17 amino acids. CDR1 MNHNS and CDR2 SASEGT come from the germline V gene. The V gene lost 0 bases and the J gene lost 0 bases, with 15 bases spanning the gap. This CDR3 is CASSEAETRFSSYEQYF. CDR3 sequence (DNA): TGTGCCAGCAGTGAAGCAGAGACTCGATTCAGCTCCTACGAGCAGTACTTC.

The chain is built from TRBV19 and TRBJ2-7; D perhaps matches TRBD2 (5 bases). The V end lost 1 base, the J end lost 0 bases, and 10 bases lay between the germline ends. CDR3 length equals 15 residues. Per the germline V gene, CDR1 is LNHDA and CDR2 is SQIVND (reference sequence). The CDR3 region has the DNA TGTGCCAGTAGTATAGGTCGGAGGAGCTCCTACGAGCAGTACTTC. This sequence encodes CASSIGRRSSYEQYF.

The rearrangement joins TRBV9 to TRBJ2-4; D not certain. V was clipped by 3 bases and J by 8 bases, with 12 bases between them. The CDR3 spans 13 residues. Germline-derived CDR1 and CDR2 are SGDLS and YYNGEE. CDR3 bases: TGTGCCAGCAGCGCCCAACAATCAGACATTCAGTACTTC. Its translation is CASSAQQSDIQYF.

The genes are TRBV6-5 and TRBJ1-5; 8 bases align to TRBD1. The CDR3 has 15 amino acids. V shed 5 bases, J shed 2 bases, and the junction held 5 bases outside the gene matches. The V gene's germline CDR1 is MNHEY and CDR2 SVGAGI. The CDR3 loop reads CASSPRGQGNQPQHF. The CDR3 DNA follows: TGTGCCAGCAGTCCCAGGGGGCAAGGCAATCAGCCCCAGCATTTT.

Only one count was recorded for this clone. DNA of the CDR3: TGTGCCAGCAGTTTCGGGGGGCCCACCTACAATGAGCAGTTCTTC. This translates into CASSFGGPTYNEQFF. This sequence joins TRBV28 and TRBJ2-1; weak D call: TRBD2 (7 bases). Germline lookup yields CDR1 MDHEN and CDR2 SYDVKM. The CDR3 totals 15 residues. V dropped 3 bases and J dropped 2 bases, with 11 bases sitting between them.

The CDR3 region is CASSRLAGGNYEQYF. The DNA for the CDR3 is TGTGCCAGCAGCCGGCTAGCGGGAGGAAACTACGAGCAGTACTTC. V gene TRBV11-2 combines with J gene TRBJ2-7; 11 bases are shared with TRBD2. Trimming at V came to 5 bases and at J to 3 bases, leaving 6 bases not matched to a gene. CDR1 SGHAT and CDR2 FQNNGV come from the germline V gene. There are 15 residues in the CDR3.

This rearrangement joins TRBV27 to TRBJ2-5; maybe TRBD1 (5 bases). Per germline, CDR1 MNHEY and CDR2 SMNVEV (reference sequence). CDR3 length: 14 amino acids. Trimming stripped 5 bases from V and 4 bases from J, with 14 bases between. CDR3 nucleotide sequence: TGTGCCAGCAGTCCCTGGGGCGCCGGAGAGACCCAGTACTTC. Translating it yields CASSPWGAGETQYF.

This chain uses TRBV12-5 with TRBJ2-3; the D gene is possibly TRBD2 (6 bases). CDR1 and CDR2 (germline): LGHNT, FRNRAP. The CDR3 extends over 17 amino acids. Trimming removed 0 bases from V and 0 bases from J, with 13 bases in between. CDR3 region: CASGLVTPGVSTDTQYF. The CDR3 nucleotides read TGTGCTAGTGGTTTGGTAACTCCGGGGGTTAGCACAGATACGCAGTATTTT.